This T cell receptor (beta chain) comes out of a study of vaccination and CD4 T cells after COVID-19. Treatment here: roughly 11-day PBMC culture with coronavirus spike peptide pools or control peptides (ViraFEST assay). The authors cultured some 1.9 million PBMCs per well with 8 to 10 IU/ml IL-2 and about 10 ug/ml peptide pools. The Oncomine TCR Beta short-read assay was applied to DNA of cultured CD4+ T cells. TCRdb ran MiXCR on the PCR reads and lists one entry per CDR3 protein. The sample shows approximately 10,000 distinct CDR3 sequences, about 75% of them seen only once. In regard to this clonotype: Antigen: not known.

Material: CD4+ T cells from blood, cultured in vitro. This receptor was identified in a human donor who had recovered from COVID-19.

CDR3 residues: CSASRSLNTEAFF. The CDR3 coding sequence is TGCAGTGCTAGTAGATCATTGAACACTGAAGCTTTCTTT. V is TRBV20-1 and J is TRBJ1-1; D is unclear. The ends were cut back, 3 bases at V and 0 bases at J, with 8 bases in the middle. Per germline, CDR1 DFQATT and CDR2 SNEGSKA (reference sequence). The length of the CDR3 is 13 residues.